This TCR beta chain is from a study of blood T cell repertoires in COVID-19. The CDR3 is 13 residues long. The germline CDR1 and CDR2 sequences are SGHNT and YYREEE (reference sequence). Trimming removed 4 bases from V and 8 bases from J; junction bases left unmatched: 4. Authors' data handling: For nucleated cells, counts were estimated from reference gene primer amplification. The table came from immunoSEQ multiplex PCR; TCRdb's copy has only in-frame clones and leaves some out. V, J and clone size are those of that table, while D and trimming were read from the DNA. The sample holds 200,000 to 300,000 clones; about 79% are singletons and the top ten take 2% to 2.5%. Only one count was recorded for this clone.

Sequencing was performed on peripheral blood. This receptor was identified in a middle-aged man who had recovered from COVID-19. The V and J genes are TRBV5-4 and TRBJ2-1; 9 bases are shared with TRBD1. DNA for the CDR3: TGTGCCAGCAGCCCCCGGACAGGGGATGAGCAGTTCTTC. Translating it yields CASSPRTGDEQFF.